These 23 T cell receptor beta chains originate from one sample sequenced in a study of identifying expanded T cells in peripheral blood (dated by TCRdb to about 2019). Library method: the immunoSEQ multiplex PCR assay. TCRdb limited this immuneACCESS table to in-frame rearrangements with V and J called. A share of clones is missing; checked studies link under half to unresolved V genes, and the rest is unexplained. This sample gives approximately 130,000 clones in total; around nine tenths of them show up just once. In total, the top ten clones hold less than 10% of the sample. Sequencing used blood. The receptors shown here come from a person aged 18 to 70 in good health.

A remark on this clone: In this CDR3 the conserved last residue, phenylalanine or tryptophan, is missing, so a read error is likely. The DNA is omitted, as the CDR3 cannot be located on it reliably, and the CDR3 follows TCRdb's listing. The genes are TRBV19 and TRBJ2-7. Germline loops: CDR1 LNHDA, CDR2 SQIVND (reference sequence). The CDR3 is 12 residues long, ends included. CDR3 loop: CASSTIPGPPFI.

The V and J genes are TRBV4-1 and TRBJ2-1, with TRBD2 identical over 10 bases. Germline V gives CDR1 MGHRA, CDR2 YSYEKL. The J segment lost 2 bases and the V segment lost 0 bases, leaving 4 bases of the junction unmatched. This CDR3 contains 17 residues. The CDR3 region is CASSQDSGTSAYNEQFF. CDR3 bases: TGCGCCAGCAGCCAAGATTCCGGGACTAGCGCCTACAATGAGCAGTTCTTC.

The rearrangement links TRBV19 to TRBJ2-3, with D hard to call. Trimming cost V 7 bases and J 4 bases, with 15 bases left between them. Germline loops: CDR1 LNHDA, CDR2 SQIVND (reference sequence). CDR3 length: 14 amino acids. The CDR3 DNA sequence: TGTGCCAGTACCAGCTCCCCCAGCGCAGATACGCAGTATTTT. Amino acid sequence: CASTSSPSADTQYF. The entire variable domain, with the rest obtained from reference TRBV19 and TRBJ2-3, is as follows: DGGITQSPKYLFRKEGQNVTLSCEQNLNHDAMYWYRQDPGQGLRLIYYSQIVNDFQKGDIAEGYSVSREKKESFPLTVTSAQKNPTAFYLCASTSSPSADTQYFGPGTRLTVL.

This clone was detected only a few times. The CDR3 coding sequence is TGTGCCAGCAGTTACTCTAAGGGGGGTAGGGCTTTCTTT. It translates to CASSYSKGGRAFF. The genes are TRBV6-5 and TRBJ1-1; a possible D gene is TRBD1 (6 bases). Germline-derived CDR1 and CDR2 are MNHEY and SVGAGI. This CDR3 has 13 amino acids. Trimming removed 0 bases at V and 11 bases at J, with 13 bases between.

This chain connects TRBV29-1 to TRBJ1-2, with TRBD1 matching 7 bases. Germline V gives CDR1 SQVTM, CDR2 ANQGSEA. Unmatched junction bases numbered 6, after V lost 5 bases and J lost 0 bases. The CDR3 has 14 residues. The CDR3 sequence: CSVTGTESNYGYTF. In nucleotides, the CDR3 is TGCAGCGTTACGGGGACAGAGTCTAACTATGGCTACACCTTC.

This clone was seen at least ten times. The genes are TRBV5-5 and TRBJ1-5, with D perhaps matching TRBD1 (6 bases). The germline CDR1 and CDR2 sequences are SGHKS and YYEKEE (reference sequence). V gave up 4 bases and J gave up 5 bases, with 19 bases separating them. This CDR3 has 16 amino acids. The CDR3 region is CASSASLGQQYQPQHF. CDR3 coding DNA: TGTGCCAGCAGCGCCTCCCTAGGACAGCAGTATCAGCCCCAGCATTTT.

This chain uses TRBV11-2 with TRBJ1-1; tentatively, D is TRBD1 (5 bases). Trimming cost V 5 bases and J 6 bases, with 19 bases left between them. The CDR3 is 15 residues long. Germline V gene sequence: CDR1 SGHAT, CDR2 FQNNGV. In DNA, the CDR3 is TGTGCCAGCAGCCGCTCGGGGCTGAGCTTTGCTGAAGCTTTCTTT. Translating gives CASSRSGLSFAEAFF.

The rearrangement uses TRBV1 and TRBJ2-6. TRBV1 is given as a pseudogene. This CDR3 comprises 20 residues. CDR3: CTSSARRGPRPLSGANVLTF. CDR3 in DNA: TGCACCAGCAGCGCTAGACGGGGGCCCAGACCCCTCTCTGGGGCCAACGTCCTGACTTTC.

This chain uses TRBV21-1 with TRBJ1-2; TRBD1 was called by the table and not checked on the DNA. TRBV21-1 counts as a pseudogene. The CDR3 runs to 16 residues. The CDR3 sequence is CASLEETGPVGYGYTF. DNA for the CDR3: TGTGCCAGCCTAGAGGAGACAGGGCCCGTCGGGTATGGCTACACCTTC.

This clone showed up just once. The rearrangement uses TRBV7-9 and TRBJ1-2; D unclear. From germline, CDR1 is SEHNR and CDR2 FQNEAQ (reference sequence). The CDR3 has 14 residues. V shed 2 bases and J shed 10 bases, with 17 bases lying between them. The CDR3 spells CASSLNVRWGDYTF. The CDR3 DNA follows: TGTGCCAGCAGCTTAAATGTTCGTTGGGGAGACTACACCTTC.

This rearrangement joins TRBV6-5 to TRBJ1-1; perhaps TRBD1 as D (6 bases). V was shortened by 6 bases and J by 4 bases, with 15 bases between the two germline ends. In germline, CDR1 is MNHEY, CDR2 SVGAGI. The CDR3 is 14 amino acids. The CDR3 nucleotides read TGTGCCAGCAGAACATACAGGGACACCACTGAAGCTTTCTTT. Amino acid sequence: CASRTYRDTTEAFF.

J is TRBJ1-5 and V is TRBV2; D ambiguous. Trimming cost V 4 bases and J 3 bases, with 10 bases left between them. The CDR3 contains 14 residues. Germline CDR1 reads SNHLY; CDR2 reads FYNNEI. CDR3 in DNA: TGTGCCAGCAGTGGACAAGCTTCCAATCAGCCCCAGCATTTT. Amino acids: CASSGQASNQPQHF.

CDR3 sequence (DNA): TGCGCCAGCGGCGGGGACAATCCCTACGAGCAGTACTTC. Translated, it gives CASGGDNPYEQYF. This chain connects TRBV5-1 to TRBJ2-7, with D perhaps matching TRBD1 or TRBD2 (6 bases each). Germline V gene lookup returns CDR1 SGHRS and CDR2 YFSETQ. With 7 bases removed from V and 2 bases from J, the gap between germline ends came to 13 bases. This CDR3 spans 13 amino acids.

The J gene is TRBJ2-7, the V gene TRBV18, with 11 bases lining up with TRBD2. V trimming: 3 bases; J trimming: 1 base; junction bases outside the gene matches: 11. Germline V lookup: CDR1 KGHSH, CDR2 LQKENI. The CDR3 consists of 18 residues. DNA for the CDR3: TGTGCCAGCTCACCCGGGACTAGCGGTGCCTCCTTTTCCTACGAGCAGTACTTC. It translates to CASSPGTSGASFSYEQYF.

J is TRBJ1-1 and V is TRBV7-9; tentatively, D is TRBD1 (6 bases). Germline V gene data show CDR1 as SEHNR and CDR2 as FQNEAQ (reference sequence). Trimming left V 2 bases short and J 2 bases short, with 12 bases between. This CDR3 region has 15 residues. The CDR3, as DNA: TGTGCCAGCAGCTTAAGTGGCAGGGGAAACACTGAAGCTTTCTTT. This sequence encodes CASSLSGRGNTEAFF.

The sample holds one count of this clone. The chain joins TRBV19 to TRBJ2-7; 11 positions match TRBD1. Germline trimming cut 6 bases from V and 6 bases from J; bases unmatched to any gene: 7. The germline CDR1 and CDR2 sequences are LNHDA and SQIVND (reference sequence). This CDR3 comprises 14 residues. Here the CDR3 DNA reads TGTGCCAGTAGAGCAACCGGGACAGGGGGCGAGCAGTACTTC. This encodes CASRATGTGGEQYF.

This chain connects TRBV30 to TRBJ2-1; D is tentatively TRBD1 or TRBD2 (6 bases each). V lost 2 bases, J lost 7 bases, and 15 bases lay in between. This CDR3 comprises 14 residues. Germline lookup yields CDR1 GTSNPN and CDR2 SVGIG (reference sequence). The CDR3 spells CAWSLGGARNEQFF. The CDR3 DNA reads TGTGCCTGGAGTTTGGGGGGCGCGAGGAATGAGCAGTTCTTC.

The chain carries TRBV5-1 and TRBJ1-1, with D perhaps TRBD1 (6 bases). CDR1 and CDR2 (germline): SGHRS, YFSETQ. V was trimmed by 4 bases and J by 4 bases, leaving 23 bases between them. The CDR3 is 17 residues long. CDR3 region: CASSPGGGGVGATEAFF. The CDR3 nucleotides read TGCGCCAGCAGCCCCGGGGGCGGAGGTGTGGGGGCCACTGAAGCTTTCTTT.

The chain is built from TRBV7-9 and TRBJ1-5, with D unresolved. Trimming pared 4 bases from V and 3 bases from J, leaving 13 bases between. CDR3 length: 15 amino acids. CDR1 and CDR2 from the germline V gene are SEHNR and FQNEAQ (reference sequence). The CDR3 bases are TGTGCCAGCAGCTCCGCCGTGGAATTCAATCAGCCCCAGCATTTT. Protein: CASSSAVEFNQPQHF.

The CDR3 DNA is TGCGCCAGCAGCTTGGCCCCCTCAGATACGCAGTATTTT. This sequence encodes CASSLAPSDTQYF. The V gene is TRBV5-1, the J gene TRBJ2-3; D not resolved. The V and J ends lost 0 bases and 4 bases respectively, with 6 bases between them. Germline V gene sequence: CDR1 SGHRS, CDR2 YFSETQ. The CDR3 has 13 amino acids.

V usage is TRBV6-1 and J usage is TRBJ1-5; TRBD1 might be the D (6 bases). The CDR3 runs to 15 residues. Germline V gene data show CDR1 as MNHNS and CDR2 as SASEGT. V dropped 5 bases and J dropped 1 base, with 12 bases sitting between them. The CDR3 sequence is CASSTRDISNQPQHF. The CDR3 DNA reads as TGTGCCAGCAGTACCCGGGACATAAGCAATCAGCCCCAGCATTTT.

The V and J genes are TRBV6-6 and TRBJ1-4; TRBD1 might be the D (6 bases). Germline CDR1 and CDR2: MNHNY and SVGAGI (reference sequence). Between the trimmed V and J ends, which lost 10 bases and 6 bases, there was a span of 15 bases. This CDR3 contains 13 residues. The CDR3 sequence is CATSGTRYEKLFF. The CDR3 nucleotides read TGTGCCACCTCCGGGACACGATATGAAAAACTGTTTTTT.

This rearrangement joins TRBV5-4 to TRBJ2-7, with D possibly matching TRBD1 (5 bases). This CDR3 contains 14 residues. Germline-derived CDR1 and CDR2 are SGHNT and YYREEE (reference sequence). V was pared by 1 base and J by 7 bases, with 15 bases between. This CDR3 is CASSLQGPQWEQYF. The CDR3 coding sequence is TGTGCCAGCAGCTTGCAGGGTCCCCAATGGGAGCAGTACTTC.